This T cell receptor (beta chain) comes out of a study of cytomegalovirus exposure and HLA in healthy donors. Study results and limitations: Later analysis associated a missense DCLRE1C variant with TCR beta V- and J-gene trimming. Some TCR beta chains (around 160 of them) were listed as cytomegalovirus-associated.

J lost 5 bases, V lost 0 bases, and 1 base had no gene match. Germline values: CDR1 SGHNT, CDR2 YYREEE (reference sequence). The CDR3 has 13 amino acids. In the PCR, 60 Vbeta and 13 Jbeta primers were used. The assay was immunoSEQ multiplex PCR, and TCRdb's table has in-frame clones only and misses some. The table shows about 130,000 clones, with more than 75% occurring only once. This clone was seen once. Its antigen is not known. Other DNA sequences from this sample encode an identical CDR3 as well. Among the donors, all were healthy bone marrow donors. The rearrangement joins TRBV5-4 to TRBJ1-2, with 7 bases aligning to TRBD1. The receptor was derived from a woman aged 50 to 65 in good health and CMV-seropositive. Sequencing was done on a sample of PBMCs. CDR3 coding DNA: TGTGCCAGCAGCTTGGAGACAGGGTATGGCTACACCTTC. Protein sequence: CASSLETGYGYTF.